This T cell receptor beta chain originates from a study of technical replicates of blood from a handful of donors. With 4 bases removed from V and 8 bases from J, the gap between germline ends came to 14 bases. The germline V gene has CDR1 MNHNS and CDR2 SASEGT. CDR3 length: 14 residues. Repertoires were generated with immunoSEQ multiplex PCR, while TCRdb's copy carries only in-frame clones and drops some. Among roughly 14,000 clones listed, over 80% were seen once. The sequence came from a human donor in good health. The chain joins TRBV6-1 to TRBJ1-4, with D possibly matching TRBD1 (5 bases). Sequenced sample: PBMCs. CDR3 nucleotides: TGTGCCAGCAGTGCCCGGGACGCGGGGGAAAAACTGTTTTTT. Translation gives CASSARDAGEKLFF.